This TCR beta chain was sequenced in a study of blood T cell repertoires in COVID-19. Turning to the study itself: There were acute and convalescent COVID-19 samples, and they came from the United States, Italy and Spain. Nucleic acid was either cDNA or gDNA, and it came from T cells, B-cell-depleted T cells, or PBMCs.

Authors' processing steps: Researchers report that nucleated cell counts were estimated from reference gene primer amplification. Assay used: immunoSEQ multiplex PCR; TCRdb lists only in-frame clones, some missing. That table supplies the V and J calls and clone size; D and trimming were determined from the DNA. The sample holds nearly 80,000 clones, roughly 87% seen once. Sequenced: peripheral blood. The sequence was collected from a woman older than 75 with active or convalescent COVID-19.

Here the CDR3 DNA reads TGTGCCAGCAGCTTAGTAGCGGGGGGTGAGCAGTTCTTC. Protein: CASSLVAGGEQFF. The V and J genes are TRBV5-6 and TRBJ2-1; 10 nucleotides align to TRBD2. Germline V gene data show CDR1 as SGHDT and CDR2 as YYEEEE. The trim removed 2 bases at V and 9 bases at J, leaving 2 bases unmatched. This CDR3 is 13 amino acids long.